This T cell receptor beta chain was found in a study of CD8 T cells in ankylosing spondylitis. The authors made TCR beta libraries by quantitative 5'-RACE with molecular barcodes. TCRdb processed the 5' RACE reads anew with MiXCR; each CDR3 protein has one entry. The data contain 200,000 to 250,000 distinct CDR3 sequences, roughly 24% of them singletons. There are many counts of this clonotype. This receptor was identified in a male donor with ankylosing spondylitis or in good health (not recorded which). The sample comprised blood, either unsorted or a sorted T cell fraction (not recorded which).

CDR3 amino acids: CASSLKASGAYEQYF. CDR3 coding DNA: TGTGCCAGCAGTTTGAAAGCTAGCGGGGCCTACGAGCAGTACTTC. The V call is TRBV27, the J call TRBJ2-7, with TRBD2 identical over 9 bases. Germline CDR1 and CDR2: MNHEY and SMNVEV (reference sequence). V lost 3 bases, J lost 2 bases, and 5 bases stayed unmatched. The CDR3 covers 15 residues.